These 4 T cell receptor beta chains were sequenced from one sample in a study of CD8+ T cells in alopecia areata. Sequencing used cDNA as its template, made by extracting RNA and reverse transcribing it. Repertoires were generated with immunoSEQ multiplex PCR, while TCRdb's copy carries only in-frame clones and drops some. This sample has roughly 120,000 clones, with roughly 56% found just once. As to treatment: oral pan-JAK inhibitor, 5-10 mg twice daily. The specimen comprised CD4+ T cells sorted from blood, sampled at week 24, from a patient treated with tofacitinib. The receptors stem from a human donor with alopecia areata.

The chain is built from TRBV5-1 and TRBJ2-1; TRBD2 matches at 8 bases. CDR3 size: 16 residues. The ends lost 0 bases at V and 10 bases at J; junction bases unmatched: 12. CDR1 is SGHRS and CDR2 is YFSETQ in the germline V gene. CDR3 protein: CASSLGRRGASGEQFF. The CDR3 DNA sequence: TGCGCCAGCAGCTTGGGAAGGCGGGGGGCCTCCGGGGAGCAGTTCTTC.

The chain recombines TRBV2 with TRBJ1-2; TRBD1 matches at 7 bases. This CDR3 region has 13 residues. With V trimmed by 7 bases and J by 2 bases, 4 bases remained unmatched. Germline V gives CDR1 SNHLY, CDR2 FYNNEI. The CDR3 DNA sequence: TGTGCCAGCAATAACAGGGGAAACTATGGCTACACCTTC. Its protein is CASNNRGNYGYTF. Filled out from reference TRBV2 and TRBJ1-2, the complete variable domain reads EPEVTQTPSHQVTQMGQEVILRCVPISNHLYFYWYRQILGQKVEFLVSFYNNEISEKSEIFDDQFSVERPDGSNFTLKIRSTKLEDSAMYFCASNNRGNYGYTFGSGTRLTVV.

The genes are TRBV30 and TRBJ1-6; 7 nucleotides align to TRBD1. The V gene's germline CDR1 is GTSNPN and CDR2 SVGIG (reference sequence). CDR3 size: 14 residues. V was pared by 2 bases and J by 11 bases, with 9 bases of the junction left unmatched. The CDR3 region is CAWSRGRQGTPLHF. The CDR3 DNA sequence: TGTGCCTGGAGTAGGGGAAGACAGGGCACACCCCTCCACTTT.

V and J are TRBV5-1 and TRBJ2-3; tentatively, D is TRBD1 (5 bases). Germline loops: CDR1 SGHRS, CDR2 YFSETQ. The CDR3 loop spans 13 amino acids. Trimming left V 3 bases short and J 3 bases short, with 8 bases between. CDR3 sequence: CASSYSGTDTQYF. As DNA, the CDR3 is TGCGCCAGCAGCTATTCAGGGACAGATACGCAGTATTTT.